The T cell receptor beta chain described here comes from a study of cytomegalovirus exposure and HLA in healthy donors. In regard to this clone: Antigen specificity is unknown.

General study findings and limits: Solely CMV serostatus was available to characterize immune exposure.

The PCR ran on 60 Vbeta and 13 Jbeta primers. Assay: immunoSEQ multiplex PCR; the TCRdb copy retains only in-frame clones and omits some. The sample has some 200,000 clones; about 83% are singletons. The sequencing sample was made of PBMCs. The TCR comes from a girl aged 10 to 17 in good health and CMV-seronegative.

The CDR3 DNA is TGTGCCAGCAGCCTATGGTCAGATGAGCAGTTCTTC. Its protein product is CASSLWSDEQFF. The chain carries TRBV14 and TRBJ2-1, with D hard to call. The CDR3 covers 12 residues. CDR1 and CDR2 (germline): SGHDN, FVKESK. The V end was cut by 4 bases, the J end by 8 bases, with 9 bases between.